The entry below gives a single T cell receptor beta chain sequence along with its context. The antigen is undetermined. TCRdb keeps only in-frame clones here, not all; method: immunoSEQ multiplex PCR. The table includes 760,000 or so clones, approximately 97% detected once. This entry comes from a study of shared clonotypes between healthy human individuals. CDR1 and CDR2 (germline): SGDLS, YYNGEE. This CDR3 region has 15 residues. The junction had 4 bases not matched to a gene; V was cut back by 2 bases and J by 8 bases. Study conclusions and caveats: Donor clonotype sharing was expected to depend on sequencing depth. A small donor pool kept down the genetic and exposure-history diversity that was represented. Apart from blood, nothing was sampled; tissue repertoires likely differ.

CD45RO-negative, CCR7-selected cells formed the naive CD8 fraction, which excluded terminally differentiated effector memory CD45RA+ cells. V gene TRBV9 combines with J gene TRBJ2-1, with 13 bases that match TRBD2. The clonotype comes from a man aged 25-45 years in good health. Sequenced input: naive CD8+ T cells sorted from blood. In DNA form, the CDR3 reads TGTGCCAGCAGCGTTAAGACTAGCGGGAGGTATGAGCAGTTCTTC. It encodes CASSVKTSGRYEQFF.